The clone carrying this T cell receptor (beta chain) was recorded only once. The sample originates from a study of T cell changes during pregnancy in multiple sclerosis. Profiling relied on immunoSEQ multiplex PCR, and the TCRdb table lists in-frame clones only, not all of them. The sample carries about 59,000 clones, around 94% recorded once. The CDR3 runs 15 residues. Trimming removed 2 bases from V and 2 bases from J; junction bases left unmatched: 4. CDR1 is MDHEN, CDR2 SYDVKM, per germline. This chain links TRBV28 with TRBJ2-3; 7 bases are a match to TRBD2. The sequencing here drew on CD8+ T cells from peripheral blood mononuclear cells, taken after pregnancy. The source of this sequence is a female donor with multiple sclerosis, enrolled in a pregnancy study. CDR3: CASSLGTISTDTQYF. CDR3 nucleotide sequence: TGTGCCAGCAGTTTAGGGACTATCTCCACAGATACGCAGTATTTT.